This is a list of T cell receptor beta chains from one sample in a study of shared clonotypes between healthy human individuals. Sequenced by immunoSEQ multiplex PCR; TCRdb stores in-frame clones only, minus some. This table has roughly 530,000 clones, almost 97% appearing once. The material sequenced was naive CD4+ T cells sorted from blood. The receptors shown here come from a woman aged 25-40 years in good health. Both conserved end residues are part of each CDR3. The order of the fields is V gene, clone size, D gene, J gene, CDR3 length, CDR3 protein, CDR3 DNA. A D gene is named only where the DNA matches it firmly. Some rows mark clone size as missing; the rest say once, few, many or name a class of expanded clone.

TRBV6-6,-,-,TRBJ1-4,12,CASSYSGEKLFF,TGTGCCAGCAGTTACTCGGGTGAAAAACTGTTTTTT
TRBV28,once,-,TRBJ2-1,15,CASSGGPTLAYEQFF,TGTGCCAGCAGTGGCGGGCCTACCCTGGCCTATGAGCAGTTCTTC
TRBV2,once,TRBD1,TRBJ1-5,17,CASSEGTGLSLNQPQHF,TGTGCCAGCAGTGAAGGGACAGGGTTAAGCCTCAATCAGCCCCAGCATTTT
TRBV5-1,-,-,TRBJ2-3,16,CASSQAGTRGGDTQYF,TGCGCCAGCAGCCAAGCCGGGACACGAGGTGGAGATACGCAGTATTTT
TRBV28,-,-,TRBJ1-1,15,CASSSPRGLSTEAFF,TGTGCCAGCAGTTCCCCCCGGGGGCTGAGCACTGAAGCTTTCTTT
TRBV5-1,-,-,TRBJ1-4,15,CASSLDGTLGEKLFF,TGCGCCAGCAGCTTGGACGGGACACTGGGGGAAAAACTGTTTTTT
TRBV6-6,-,-,TRBJ1-1,13,CASSDQVNTEAFF,TGTGCCAGCAGTGACCAGGTGAACACTGAAGCTTTCTTT
TRBV9,-,TRBD1,TRBJ1-2,16,CASSVKRTGLSYGYTF,TGTGCCAGCAGCGTAAAGAGGACAGGGCTTAGCTATGGCTACACCTTC
TRBV28,once,-,TRBJ2-2,12,CASSWNTGELFF,TGTGCCAGCAGCTGGAACACCGGGGAGCTGTTTTTT
TRBV2,-,TRBD2,TRBJ2-6,15,CASTGSGQGANVLTF,TGTGCCAGCACCGGTAGCGGGCAAGGGGCCAACGTCCTGACTTTC
TRBV5-6,-,TRBD2,TRBJ2-3,19,CASSLFRVWSGRGADTQYF,TGTGCCAGCAGCTTATTTCGCGTTTGGTCAGGGAGGGGCGCAGATACGCAGTATTTT
TRBV4-1,-,-,TRBJ2-2,17,CASSQDKGGTNTGELFF,TGCGCCAGCAGCCAAGATAAAGGGGGTACGAACACCGGGGAGCTGTTTTTT
TRBV6-1,-,TRBD1,TRBJ2-4,14,CASTVSTGGNIQYF,TGTGCCAGCACTGTTTCTACAGGGGGAAACATTCAGTACTTC
TRBV28,-,-,TRBJ2-7,13,CALQSGEPAEQYF,TGTGCTTTACAATCGGGGGAACCGGCCGAGCAGTACTTC
TRBV5-1,-,-,TRBJ1-1,17,CASSGNQPYLGRTEAFF,TGCGCCAGCAGCGGCAATCAACCCTATCTTGGGAGGACTGAAGCTTTCTTT
TRBV5-1,-,-,TRBJ1-4,15,CASRSAEGTNEKLFF,TGCGCCAGCAGGTCGGCCGAGGGAACTAATGAAAAACTGTTTTTT
TRBV2,-,-,TRBJ2-7,15,CASSGPNYATYEQYF,TGTGCCAGCAGTGGCCCGAACTACGCGACCTACGAGCAGTACTTC
TRBV6-5,-,TRBD1,TRBJ2-7,15,CASSYRDRSSYEQYF,TGTGCCAGCAGTTACCGGGACAGGAGCTCCTACGAGCAGTACTTC
TRBV5-1,-,-,TRBJ2-6,18,CASSYDPSGSSGANVLTF,TGCGCCAGCAGCTACGACCCCTCAGGCAGCTCTGGGGCCAACGTCCTGACTTTC
TRBV19,-,TRBD1,TRBJ1-2,16,CASSTYGQGANYGYTF,TGTGCCAGTAGTACTTATGGACAGGGGGCTAACTATGGCTACACCTTC
TRBV21-1,-,-,TRBJ2-1,14,CASRPGTGENEQFF,TGTGCCAGCAGACCCGGGACAGGGGAAAATGAGCAGTTCTTC
TRBV4-1,-,TRBD1,TRBJ2-7,15,CASKPVPGQGPRQYF,TGCGCCAGCAAACCAGTCCCGGGACAGGGGCCGCGGCAGTACTTC
TRBV7-2,once,TRBD2,TRBJ2-7,14,CASSRLLAGLEQYF,TGTGCCAGCAGCCGACTGCTAGCGGGACTCGAGCAGTACTTC
TRBV18,-,TRBD1,TRBJ1-4,15,CASSPPHRGREKLFF,TGTGCCAGCTCACCACCGCACAGGGGACGTGAAAAACTGTTTTTT
TRBV15,-,TRBD1,TRBJ2-7,15,CATSREAGGRYEQYF,TGTGCCACCAGCAGAGAGGCAGGGGGACGCTACGAGCAGTACTTC
TRBV7-9,-,TRBD1,TRBJ2-2,17,CASSTQAGTGTTGELFF,TGTGCCAGCAGCACCCAAGCCGGGACAGGGACCACCGGGGAGCTGTTTTTT
TRBV7-9,-,TRBD1,TRBJ2-2,15,CASSSYRGYGGELFF,TGTGCCAGCAGCTCGTACAGGGGGTATGGCGGGGAGCTGTTTTTT
TRBV7-9,-,-,TRBJ1-1,15,CASSTQGSMNTEAFF,TGTGCCAGCAGCACACAGGGATCTATGAACACTGAAGCTTTCTTT
TRBV14,once,-,TRBJ2-3,12,CASSQITDTQYF,TGTGCCAGCAGCCAAATAACAGATACGCAGTATTTT
TRBV7-9,-,TRBD1,TRBJ1-3,13,CASSQTGGNTIYF,TGTGCCAGCAGCCAGACAGGGGGAAACACCATATATTTT
TRBV5-1,-,-,TRBJ2-7,14,CASSPLGVGDEQYF,TGCGCCAGCAGCCCCCTGGGTGTGGGGGACGAGCAGTACTTC
TRBV7-9,-,-,TRBJ2-1,15,CASSPSGLTYNEQFF,TGTGCCAGCAGCCCAAGCGGACTTACCTACAATGAGCAGTTCTTC
TRBV28,-,-,TRBJ1-1,15,CASSIPGAMNTEAFF,TGTGCCAGCAGTATTCCCGGGGCAATGAACACTGAAGCTTTCTTT
TRBV7-6,-,-,TRBJ2-3,16,CASSPQAGLGTDTQYF,TGTGCCAGCAGCCCACAGGCGGGTTTAGGCACAGATACGCAGTATTTT
TRBV28,-,TRBD1,TRBJ2-5,18,CASSKRAGTGGGQETQYF,TGTGCCAGCAGTAAAAGGGCCGGGACAGGAGGAGGGCAAGAGACCCAGTACTTC
TRBV6-6,-,-,TRBJ1-3,15,CASSYSRDTGGTIYF,TGTGCCAGCAGTTACTCGAGGGATACCGGGGGCACCATATATTTT
TRBV5-1,-,TRBD2,TRBJ2-2,15,CASSLLAVNTGELFF,TGCGCCAGCAGCTTGCTAGCGGTGAACACCGGGGAGCTGTTTTTT
TRBV5-4,-,-,TRBJ2-7,18,CASSRGQTLAPSSYEQYF,TGTGCCAGCAGCCGCGGACAGACTCTAGCGCCGAGCTCCTACGAGCAGTACTTC
TRBV5-1,-,TRBD1,TRBJ2-5,14,CASSSGTVIETQYF,TGCGCCAGCAGCTCAGGGACAGTAATAGAGACCCAGTACTTC